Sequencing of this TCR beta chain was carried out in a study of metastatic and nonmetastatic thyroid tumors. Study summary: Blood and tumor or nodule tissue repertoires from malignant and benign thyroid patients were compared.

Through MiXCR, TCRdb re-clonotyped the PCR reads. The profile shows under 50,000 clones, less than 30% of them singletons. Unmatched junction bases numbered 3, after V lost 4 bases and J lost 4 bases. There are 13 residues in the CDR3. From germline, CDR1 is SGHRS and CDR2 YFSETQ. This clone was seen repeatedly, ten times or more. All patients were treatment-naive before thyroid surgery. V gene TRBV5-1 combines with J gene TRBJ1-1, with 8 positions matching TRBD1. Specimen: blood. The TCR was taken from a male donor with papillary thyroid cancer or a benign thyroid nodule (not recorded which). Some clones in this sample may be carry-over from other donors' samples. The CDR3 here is CASSPTGVTEAFF. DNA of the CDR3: TGCGCCAGCAGCCCGACAGGGGTCACTGAAGCTTTCTTT.